One sample yielded the 8 T cell receptor beta chains listed below, sequenced in a study of regulatory T cells in long-lasting Graves disease. Construction of TCR beta libraries relied on iRepertoire HTBI primers and on Arm-PCR targeting CDR3 regions. One entry per CDR3 protein, called by TCRdb with MiXCR from the multiplex PCR reads. The table includes 400,000 to 500,000 distinct CDR3 sequences, more than 12% detected once. As to time point: newly diagnosed GD, antithyroid drugs for less than 3 months. Extracted PBMC RNA gave rise to the TCR library. A further study also used this sample, focusing on T cells in Graves' hyperthyroidism and ophthalmopathy.

The starting material was peripheral blood mononuclear cells (PBMCs), obtained at new diagnosis, from a patient treated with antithyroid drugs. These TCRs come from a woman aged 25-40 years with Graves disease.

This clonotype has at least ten counts. V and J are TRBV3-1 and TRBJ2-3; 10 bases map to TRBD2. The CDR3 contains 16 residues. Per germline, CDR1 LGHDT and CDR2 YNNKEL (reference sequence). The V and J ends lost 2 bases and 1 base, in that order; junction bases with no gene match: 3. Here the CDR3 reads CASSQRLAGGTDTQYF. CDR3 nucleotides: TGTGCCAGCAGCCAACGGCTAGCGGGAGGCACAGATACGCAGTATTTT.

This clonotype was found once. This chain links TRBV14 with TRBJ1-2; D is possibly TRBD1 (5 bases). V was pared by 4 bases and J by 4 bases, with 13 bases between. Per the germline V gene, CDR1 is SGHDN and CDR2 is FVKESK. CDR3 length: 14 amino acids. The CDR3 loop reads CASSRDPRSYGYTF. CDR3 bases: TGTGCCAGCAGCCGGGACCCCAGATCCTATGGCTACACCTTC. Combining the CDR3 with reference TRBV14 and TRBJ1-2 gives the whole variable domain EAGVTQFPSHSVIEKGQTVTLRCDPISGHDNLYWYRRVMGKEIKFLLHFVKESKQDESGMPNNRFLAERTGGTYSTLKVQPAELEDSGVYFCASSRDPRSYGYTFGSGTRLTVV.

Notes on this clonotype: The germline gene is not matched at one end of the junction; a read error may be the cause. The chain combines TRBV19 with TRBJ1-1, with D hard to call. The length of the CDR3 is 13 residues. Germline loops: CDR1 LNHDA, CDR2 SQIVND (reference sequence). The CDR3 here is CASSISVYKPFWF. CDR3 DNA sequence: TGTGCCAGTAGTATTAGTGTATACAAGCCCTTTTGGTTT.

This chain joins TRBV5-5 and TRBJ2-2; no definite D call. This CDR3 spans 16 amino acids. The V end was cut by 0 bases, the J end by 4 bases, with 13 bases between. Germline CDR1 SGHKS, CDR2 YYEKEE (reference sequence). The CDR3 sequence is CASSLVASWATGELFF. The CDR3 DNA follows: TGTGCCAGCAGCTTGGTTGCCTCTTGGGCCACCGGGGAGCTGTTTTTT.

The rearrangement links TRBV20-1 to TRBJ1-5; 7 nucleotides align to TRBD1. This CDR3 is 14 amino acids long. CDR1 is DFQATT, CDR2 SNEGSKA, per germline (reference sequence). Trimming removed 7 bases from V and 2 bases from J; junction bases left unmatched: 8. CDR3 DNA sequence: TGCAGTGAAGGGACAGTGCGAGGCAATCAGCCCCAGCATTTT. As protein: CSEGTVRGNQPQHF.

This clonotype showed up many times. This chain uses TRBV20-1 with TRBJ1-5; 9 bases map to TRBD1. Unmatched junction bases numbered 9, after V lost 3 bases and J lost 6 bases. The V gene's germline CDR1 is DFQATT and CDR2 SNEGSKA (reference sequence). The CDR3 extends over 15 amino acids. In DNA form, the CDR3 reads TGCAGTGCTAGCGGTGCAGGACAGGGGTCTCAGCCCCAGCATTTT. It codes for CSASGAGQGSQPQHF.

This clonotype was observed many times. This rearrangement joins TRBV9 to TRBJ1-1; maybe TRBD1 (5 bases). This CDR3 comprises 15 residues. V was shortened by 4 bases and J by 4 bases, with 17 bases between the two germline ends. Germline loops: CDR1 SGDLS, CDR2 YYNGEE. This CDR3 reads CASSPWDRLRTEAFF. The CDR3 DNA follows: TGTGCCAGCAGCCCGTGGGACCGCCTGCGCACTGAAGCTTTCTTT.

There are many counts of this clonotype. The rearrangement joins TRBV5-8 to TRBJ1-2; D may be TRBD1 (6 bases). CDR1 is SGHTS, CDR2 YDEGEE, per germline. The CDR3 totals 13 residues. V lost 4 bases to trimming and J lost 4 bases, with 11 bases between them. CDR3 nucleotides: TGTGCCAGCAGCAAGGACAGTATCTATGGCTACACCTTC. Translated, it gives CASSKDSIYGYTF.